These 7 T cell receptor beta chains came from one sample sequenced in a study of T cells after yellow fever vaccination. TCRdb reprocessed the 5' RACE reads with MiXCR, giving one entry per CDR3 protein. The sample holds 250,000 or so distinct CDR3 sequences, 6.9% seen once. The input for sequencing was CD4+ T cells sorted from PBMCs, taken 15 days after the yellow fever booster vaccination. The receptor set was obtained from a man aged 25 to 40 who received the YFV17D yellow fever vaccine.

The chain links TRBV3-1 to TRBJ2-7; 12 nucleotides align to TRBD2. The V and J ends lost 11 bases and 0 bases, in that order; junction bases with no gene match: 20. The V gene's germline CDR1 is LGHDT and CDR2 YNNKEL (reference sequence). The CDR3 totals 19 residues. CDR3 sequence: CARCLGVGLAGGSSYEQYF. The CDR3, as DNA: TGTGCCCGCTGTTTAGGAGTTGGCCTAGCGGGAGGGTCCTCCTACGAGCAGTACTTC.

This clonotype was seen repeatedly, ten times or more. The rearrangement joins TRBV21-1 to TRBJ2-1; the table's D call, TRBD2, has no DNA check behind it. TRBV21-1 is given as a pseudogene. This CDR3 spans 18 amino acids. CDR3 amino acids: CASTKPRGQRNFYNEQFF. For the CDR3, the DNA is TGTGCCAGCACCAAGCCACGGGGCCAGCGGAATTTTTACAATGAGCAGTTCTTC.

V gene TRBV20-1 combines with J gene TRBJ2-5; possible D gene TRBD2, 5 bases. V shed 0 bases and J shed 4 bases, with 15 bases lying between them. The CDR3 sequence is 15 residues long. The germline gives CDR1 DFQATT, CDR2 SNEGSKA (reference sequence). In DNA, the CDR3 is TGCAGTGCTAGAGAAAGGATCGGGGTTAGAGAGACCCAGTACTTC. Its translation is CSARERIGVRETQYF.

The rearrangement links TRBV11-3 to TRBJ2-2; D may be TRBD1 or TRBD2 (5 bases each). Germline CDR1 SGHNT, CDR2 YENEEA. The V gene lost 5 bases and the J gene lost 7 bases, with 17 bases spanning the gap. The CDR3 totals 15 residues. The CDR3 DNA reads as TGTGCCAGCAGCCCCGGGGCCACAAGAGGCGGGGAGCTGTTTTTT. Translating it yields CASSPGATRGGELFF.

This clonotype appeared many times. The V call is TRBV28, the J call TRBJ2-2, with D unresolved. The CDR3 is 14 amino acids. Germline CDR1 reads MDHEN; CDR2 reads SYDVKM. Trimming removed 3 bases at V and 6 bases at J, with 11 bases between. CDR3 in amino acids: CASSFGPAAGELFF. The CDR3 coding sequence is TGTGCCAGCAGTTTCGGCCCGGCAGCCGGGGAGCTGTTTTTT.

The gene calls are TRBV5-1 and TRBJ2-5; maybe TRBD2 (6 bases). The CDR3 runs 14 residues. Trimming stripped 4 bases from V and 3 bases from J, with 13 bases between. Germline V gene lookup returns CDR1 SGHRS and CDR2 YFSETQ. The CDR3 loop reads CASSPVGGKETQYF. The CDR3 DNA reads TGCGCCAGCAGCCCGGTTGGCGGGAAAGAGACCCAGTACTTC.

About this clonotype: This may be a read error: a much more frequent sequence differs by one nucleotide. J is TRBJ2-7 and V is TRBV14; 8 nucleotides line up with TRBD2. The CDR3 is 15 amino acids. V was pared by 2 bases and J by 8 bases, with 11 bases of the junction left unmatched. CDR1 and CDR2 (germline): SGHDN, FVKESK. The CDR3 DNA follows: TGTGCCAGCAGCCAATTGGCGGGAGGCAAGTACAAGCAGTACTTC. Protein product: CASSQLAGGKYKQYF.